This TCR beta chain is from a study of OX40 agonist ivuxolimab in advanced cancers. Study-wide background: Dose-escalation patients suffered from hepatocellular carcinoma, melanoma, renal cell or head and neck cancer. Participants averaged roughly 60 years of age (range roughly 23 to 80) and were around 80% male. Findings and caveats of the study: The average count of expanded clones was higher among CD8+ T cells than among CD4+.

For this clone: What it binds is unknown.

Assay: immunoSEQ multiplex PCR; the TCRdb copy retains only in-frame clones and omits some. Here the sample spans tens of thousands of clones, over 70% being singletons. The source is an adult with an advanced solid tumor such as melanoma, head and neck, liver or kidney cancer. The sample was CD4+ or CD8+ T cells sorted from blood, taken in a trial of the OX40 agonist ivuxolimab.

In DNA form, the CDR3 reads TGCGCCAGCAGCTTGGCCCAGTTCTCTGGAAACACCATATATTTT. Its translation is CASSLAQFSGNTIYF. The chain uses TRBV5-1 and TRBJ1-3, with D unclear. The CDR3 contains 15 residues. The V end lost 0 bases, the J end lost 0 bases, and 7 bases lay between the germline ends. Germline values: CDR1 SGHRS, CDR2 YFSETQ.